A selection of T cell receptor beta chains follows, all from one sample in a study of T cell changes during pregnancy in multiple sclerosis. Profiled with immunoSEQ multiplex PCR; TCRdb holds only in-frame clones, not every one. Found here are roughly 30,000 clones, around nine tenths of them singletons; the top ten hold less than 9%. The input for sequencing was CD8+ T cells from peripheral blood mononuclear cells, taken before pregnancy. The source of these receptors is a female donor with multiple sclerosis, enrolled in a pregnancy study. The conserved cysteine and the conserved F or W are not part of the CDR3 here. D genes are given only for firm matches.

cdr3_aa: ASSALGPGGTEAF
d_call: -
j_call: TRBJ1-1
v_call: TRBV2

cdr3_aa: ASPAYYRPGVYNSPLH
d_call: -
j_call: TRBJ1-6
v_call: TRBV27

cdr3_aa: ASSSGTANYGYT
d_call: TRBD1
j_call: TRBJ1-2
v_call: TRBV5-4

cdr3_aa: ASSLTHAPQGMSNSPLH
d_call: -
j_call: TRBJ1-6
v_call: TRBV5-1

cdr3_aa: ASSLGARGDYNEQF
d_call: TRBD2
j_call: TRBJ2-1
v_call: TRBV7-2

cdr3_aa: ASSRGVGNYGYT
d_call: -
j_call: TRBJ1-2
v_call: TRBV23-1

cdr3_aa: ASSAPSTTNEKLF
d_call: -
j_call: TRBJ1-4
v_call: TRBV7-9

cdr3_aa: ASSLTGVSGNTIY
d_call: TRBD1
j_call: TRBJ1-3
v_call: TRBV11-2

cdr3_aa: ASSDRPAGADTQY
d_call: -
j_call: TRBJ2-3
v_call: TRBV6-1

cdr3_aa: ASSIPGWTNGYT
d_call: -
j_call: TRBJ1-2
v_call: TRBV19

cdr3_aa: ASSRGLAGGQTQY
d_call: TRBD2
j_call: TRBJ2-5
v_call: TRBV10-2

cdr3_aa: ASSLLAGGPDTQY
d_call: TRBD2
j_call: TRBJ2-3
v_call: TRBV9